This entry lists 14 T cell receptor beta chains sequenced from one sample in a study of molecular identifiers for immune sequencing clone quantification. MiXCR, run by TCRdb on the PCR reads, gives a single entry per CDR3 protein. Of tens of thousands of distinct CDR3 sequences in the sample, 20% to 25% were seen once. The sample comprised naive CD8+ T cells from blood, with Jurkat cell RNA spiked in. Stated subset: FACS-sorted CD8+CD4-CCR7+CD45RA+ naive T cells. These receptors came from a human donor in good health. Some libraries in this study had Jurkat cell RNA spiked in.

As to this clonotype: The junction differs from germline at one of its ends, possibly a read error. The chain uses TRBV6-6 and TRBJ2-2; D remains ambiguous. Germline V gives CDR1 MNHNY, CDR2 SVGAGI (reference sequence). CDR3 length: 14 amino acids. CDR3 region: CTSSYSTPTGELFF. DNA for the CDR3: TGTACCAGCAGTTACTCCACACCGACCGGGGAGCTGTTTTTT.

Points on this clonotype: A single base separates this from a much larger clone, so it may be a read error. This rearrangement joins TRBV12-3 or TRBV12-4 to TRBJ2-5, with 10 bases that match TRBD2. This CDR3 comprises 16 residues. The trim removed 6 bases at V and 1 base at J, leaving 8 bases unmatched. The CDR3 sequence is CASSLRAGGCQETQYF. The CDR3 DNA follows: TGTGCCAGCAGCCTACGAGCGGGGGGGTGCCAAGAGACCCAGTACTTC.

The CDR3 region is CASGSTDRGDTQYF. The CDR3 DNA reads TGTGCCAGCGGTTCCACGGACAGGGGGGATACGCAGTATTTT. The rearrangement links TRBV6-6 to TRBJ2-3, with 10 bases lining up with TRBD1. The CDR3 is 14 amino acids. V gave up 8 bases and J gave up 6 bases; unmatched junction bases: 8. Germline assignment: CDR1 MNHNY and CDR2 SVGAGI (reference sequence).

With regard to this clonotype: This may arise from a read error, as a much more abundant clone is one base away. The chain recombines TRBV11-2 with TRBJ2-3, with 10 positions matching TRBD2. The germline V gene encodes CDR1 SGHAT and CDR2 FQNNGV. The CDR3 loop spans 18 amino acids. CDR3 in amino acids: CASSLVLASGGPTDMQYF. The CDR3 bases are TGTGCCAGCAGCTTAGTTCTGGCTAGCGGGGGTCCCACAGATATGCAGTATTTT.

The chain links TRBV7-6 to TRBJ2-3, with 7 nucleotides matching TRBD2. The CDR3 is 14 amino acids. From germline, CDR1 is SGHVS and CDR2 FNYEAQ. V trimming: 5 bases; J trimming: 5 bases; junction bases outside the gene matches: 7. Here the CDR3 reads CASSPERDIDTQYF. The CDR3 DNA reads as TGTGCCAGCAGCCCGGAGCGGGATATAGATACGCAGTATTTT.

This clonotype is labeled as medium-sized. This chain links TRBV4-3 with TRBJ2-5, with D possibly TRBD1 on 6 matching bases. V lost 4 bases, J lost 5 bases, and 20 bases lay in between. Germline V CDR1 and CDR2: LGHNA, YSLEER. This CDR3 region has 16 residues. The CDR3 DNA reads TGCGCCAGCAGCCGCCAGGTGGGCACAGGGCTGGAGACCCAGTACTTC. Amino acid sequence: CASSRQVGTGLETQYF.

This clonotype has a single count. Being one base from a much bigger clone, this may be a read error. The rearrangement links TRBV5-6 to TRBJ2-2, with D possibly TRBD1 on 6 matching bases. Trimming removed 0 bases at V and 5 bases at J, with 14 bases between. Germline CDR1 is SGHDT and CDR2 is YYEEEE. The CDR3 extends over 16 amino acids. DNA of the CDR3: TGTGCCAGCAGCTTGGAGGGACACCGGAAAACCGGGGAGCTGTTTTTT. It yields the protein CASSLEGHRKTGELFF. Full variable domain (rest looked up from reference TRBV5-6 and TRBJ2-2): DAGVTQSPTHLIKTRGQQVTLRCSPKSGHDTVSWYQQALGQGPQFIFQYYEEEERQRGNFPDRFSGHQFPNYSSELNVNALLLGDSALYLCASSLEGHRKTGELFFGEGSRLTVL.

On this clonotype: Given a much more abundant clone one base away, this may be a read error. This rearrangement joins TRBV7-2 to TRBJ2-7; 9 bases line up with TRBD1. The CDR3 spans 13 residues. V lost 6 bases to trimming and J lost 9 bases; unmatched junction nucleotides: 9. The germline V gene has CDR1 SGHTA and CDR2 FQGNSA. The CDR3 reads CASRLDRGNAQYF. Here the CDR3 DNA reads TGTGCCAGCAGGTTGGACAGGGGTAACGCGCAGTACTTC. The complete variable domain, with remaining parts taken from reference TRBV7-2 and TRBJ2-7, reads GAGVSQSPSNKVTEKGKDVELRCDPISGHTALYWYRQSLGQGLEFLIYFQGNSAPDKSGLPSDRFSAERTGGSVSTLTIQRTQQEDSAVYLCASRLDRGNAQYFGPGTRLTVT.

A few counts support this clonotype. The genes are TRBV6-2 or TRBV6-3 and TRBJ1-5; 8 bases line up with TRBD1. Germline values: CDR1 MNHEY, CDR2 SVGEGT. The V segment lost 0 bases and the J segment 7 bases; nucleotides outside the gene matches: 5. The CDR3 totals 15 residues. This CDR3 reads CASSYSQGAGQPQHF. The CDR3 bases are TGTGCCAGCAGTTACTCCCAGGGGGCAGGGCAGCCCCAGCATTTT.

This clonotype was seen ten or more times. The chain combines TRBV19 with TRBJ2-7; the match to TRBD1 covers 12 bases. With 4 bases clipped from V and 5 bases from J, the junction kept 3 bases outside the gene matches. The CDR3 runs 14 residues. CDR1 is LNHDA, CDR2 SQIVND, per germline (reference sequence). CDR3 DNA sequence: TGTGCCAGTAGTACCTGGGACAGGGGGCACGAGCAGTACTTC. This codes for CASSTWDRGHEQYF.

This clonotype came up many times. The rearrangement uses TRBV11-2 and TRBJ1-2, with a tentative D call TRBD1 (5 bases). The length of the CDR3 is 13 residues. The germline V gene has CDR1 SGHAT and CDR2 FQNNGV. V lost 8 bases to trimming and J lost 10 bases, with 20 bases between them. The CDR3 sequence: CASFGREREDYTF. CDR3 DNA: TGTGCCAGCTTCGGCAGGGAGAGAGAGGACTACACCTTC. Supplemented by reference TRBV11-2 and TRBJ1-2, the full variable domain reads EAGVAQSPRYKIIEKRQSVAFWCNPISGHATLYWYQQILGQGPKLLIQFQNNGVVDDSQLPKDRFSAERLKGVDSTLKIQPAKLEDSAVYLCASFGREREDYTFGSGTRLTVV.

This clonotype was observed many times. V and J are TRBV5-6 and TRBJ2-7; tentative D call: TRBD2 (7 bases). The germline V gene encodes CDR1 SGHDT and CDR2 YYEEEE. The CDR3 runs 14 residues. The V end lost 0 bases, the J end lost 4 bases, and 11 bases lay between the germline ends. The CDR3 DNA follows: TGTGCCAGCAGCTTGGCCGGGGGGCTATACGAGCAGTACTTC. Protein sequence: CASSLAGGLYEQYF.

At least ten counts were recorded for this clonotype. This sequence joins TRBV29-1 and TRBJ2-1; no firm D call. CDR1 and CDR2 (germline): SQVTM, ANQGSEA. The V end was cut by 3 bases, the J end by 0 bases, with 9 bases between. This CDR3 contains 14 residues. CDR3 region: CSVEFVDSYNEQFF. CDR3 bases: TGCAGCGTTGAGTTTGTAGACTCCTACAATGAGCAGTTCTTC.

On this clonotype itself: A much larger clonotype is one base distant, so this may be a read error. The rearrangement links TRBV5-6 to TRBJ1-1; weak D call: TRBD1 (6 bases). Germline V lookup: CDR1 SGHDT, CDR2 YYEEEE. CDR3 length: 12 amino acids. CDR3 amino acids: CASSPGGRGQDF. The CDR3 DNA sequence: TGTGCCAGCAGCCCCGGAGGCAGGGGCCAGGACTTT.